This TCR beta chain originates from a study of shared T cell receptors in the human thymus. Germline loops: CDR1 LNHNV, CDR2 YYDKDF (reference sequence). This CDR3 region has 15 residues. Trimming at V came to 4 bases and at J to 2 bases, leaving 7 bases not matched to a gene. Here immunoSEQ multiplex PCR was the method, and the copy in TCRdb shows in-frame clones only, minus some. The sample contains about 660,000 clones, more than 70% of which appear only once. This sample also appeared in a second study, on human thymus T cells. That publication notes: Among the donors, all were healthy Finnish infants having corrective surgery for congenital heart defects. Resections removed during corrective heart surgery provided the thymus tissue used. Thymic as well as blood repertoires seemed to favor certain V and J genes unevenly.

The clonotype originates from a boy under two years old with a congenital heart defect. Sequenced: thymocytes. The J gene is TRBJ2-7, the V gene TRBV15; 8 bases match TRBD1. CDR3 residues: CATSTRDRQTYEQYF. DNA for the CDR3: TGTGCCACCAGCACCCGGGACAGGCAGACCTACGAGCAGTACTTC.